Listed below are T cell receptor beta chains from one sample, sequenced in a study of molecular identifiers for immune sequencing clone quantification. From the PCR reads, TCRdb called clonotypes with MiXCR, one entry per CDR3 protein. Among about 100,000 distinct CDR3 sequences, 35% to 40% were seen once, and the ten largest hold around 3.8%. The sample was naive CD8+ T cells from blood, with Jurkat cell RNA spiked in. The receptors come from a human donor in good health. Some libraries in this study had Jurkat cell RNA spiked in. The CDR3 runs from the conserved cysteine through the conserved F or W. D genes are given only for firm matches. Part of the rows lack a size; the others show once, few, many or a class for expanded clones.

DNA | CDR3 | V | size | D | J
TGTGCCAGCAGCCCCCCTGGGCGGGACAGGGGTAATGAGCAGTTCTTC | CASSPPGRDRGNEQFF | TRBV7-9 | - | TRBD1 | TRBJ2-1
TGCGCCAGCAGAAAAGGGGGCTTAAGCTCCTACGAGCAGTACTTC | CASRKGGLSSYEQYF | TRBV23-1 | few | TRBD1 | TRBJ2-7
TGTGCCAGCATCGAAGGGGTGCCCTACAATGAGCAGTTCTTC | CASIEGVPYNEQFF | TRBV6-1 | - | - | TRBJ2-1
TGCAGCGTGAATCGACAGGGGGCTTTGTACTTC | CSVNRQGALYF | TRBV29-1 | many | TRBD1 | TRBJ2-7
TGTGCCAGCAGTGCACAGGGCTCTGAAGCTTTCTTT | CASSAQGSEAFF | TRBV6-5 | - | - | TRBJ1-1
TGTGCCAGCAGCTTAGAGTGGGTACAAGAGACCCAGTACTTC | CASSLEWVQETQYF | TRBV7-9 | many | - | TRBJ2-5
TGTGCCAGCAGCACAGGACTAGCGCGCCATACGCAGTATTTT | CASSTGLARHTQYF | TRBV5-6 | - | TRBD2 | TRBJ2-3
TGTGCCAGCAGAGATTCTTCGAACACTGAAGCTTTCTTT | CASRDSSNTEAFF | TRBV6-2/TRBV6-3 | - | - | TRBJ1-1
TGTGCCGGCAGCTTAGGTGGCCGCCTGGGGCAGTACTTC | CAGSLGGRLGQYF | TRBV14 | - | - | TRBJ2-7
TGTGCCAGCAGCTTAGCGACCTATAAGGACAGGGACCCCTACGAGCAGTACTTC | CASSLATYKDRDPYEQYF | TRBV7-9 | few | TRBD1 | TRBJ2-7
TGCAGCGTTTTATTCACCGGGGAGCTGTTTTTT | CSVLFTGELFF | TRBV29-1 | - | - | TRBJ2-2
TGTGCCAGCAGTACCGCTATAGCGGTCTCCTACGAGCAGTACTTC | CASSTAIAVSYEQYF | TRBV28 | many | - | TRBJ2-7
TGTGCCAGCAGTTTATCGCTTCTAACCGAGCAGTACTTC | CASSLSLLTEQYF | TRBV27 | - | - | TRBJ2-7
TGTGCCAGCAAGGACCACTATGGCTACACCTTC | CASKDHYGYTF | TRBV6-1 | - | - | TRBJ1-2
TGTGCCAGCAGCGGTCGTGGGGGGGCTGTCACAGATACGCAGTATTTT | CASSGRGGAVTDTQYF | TRBV9 | - | - | TRBJ2-3
TGCAGTGCTACTCTAGCTGTCGAGCAGTACTTC | CSATLAVEQYF | TRBV20-1 | - | - | TRBJ2-7
TGTGCCAGCAGTTTTCGCGGGACAGGGGAATCCTACGAGCAGTACTTC | CASSFRGTGESYEQYF | TRBV28 | - | TRBD1 | TRBJ2-7
TGTGCCAGCAGATTACTAGCGACGACAGATACGCAGTATTTT | CASRLLATTDTQYF | TRBV28 | many | TRBD2 | TRBJ2-3
TGCGCCAGCAGCCAAGATCGCGGCCGCCAAGAGGCCCAGTACTTC | CASSQDRGRQEAQYF | TRBV4-3 | - | - | TRBJ2-5
TGTGCCAGCAGTCTTTTTGGGGCAGCCACAGATACGCAGTATTTT | CASSLFGAATDTQYF | TRBV9 | - | - | TRBJ2-3
TGTGCCAGCAGTATGGGCTACGAGCAGTACTTC | CASSMGYEQYF | TRBV12-3/TRBV12-4 | few | - | TRBJ2-7
TGTGCCAGCAGTTTAAGATGGGGAGATACGCAGTATTTT | CASSLRWGDTQYF | TRBV28 | few | - | TRBJ2-3
TGCGCCAGCAGCCAAGTGGGGGACAGTAATCAGCCCCAGCATTTT | CASSQVGDSNQPQHF | TRBV4-1 | few | TRBD1 | TRBJ1-5
TGTGCCAGCAGTTTCGTTGAAGGGGCCGAGACCCAGTACTTC | CASSFVEGAETQYF | TRBV28 | many | - | TRBJ2-5
TGTGCCAGCCGGGCGGCCCACAATCAGCCCCAGCATTTT | CASRAAHNQPQHF | TRBV6-5 | many | - | TRBJ1-5
TGTGCCAGCAGCGAGGGTGCGAACACCGGGGAGCTGTTTTTT | CASSEGANTGELFF | TRBV9 | - | - | TRBJ2-2
TGTGCCAGCAGCGTAGATGCCGCCAGGTCTAGCACAGATACGCAGTATTTT | CASSVDAARSSTDTQYF | TRBV9 | many | - | TRBJ2-3
TGTGCCAGCAGCTTAGCCCCAGGGCAGTTCTTC | CASSLAPGQFF | TRBV7-9 | many | - | TRBJ2-1
TGTGCCAGCAGTTTAGGGGGACAGGTCCACGAGCAGTACTTC | CASSLGGQVHEQYF | TRBV12-3/TRBV12-4 | - | TRBD1 | TRBJ2-7
TGTGCCAGCACCCAGGGTGACCACGAGCAGTACTTC | CASTQGDHEQYF | TRBV7-9 | - | - | TRBJ2-7